This is a list of T cell receptor beta chains from one sample in a study of T cells in Graves' hyperthyroidism and ophthalmopathy. TCRdb ran MiXCR on the multiplex PCR reads and lists one entry per CDR3 protein. Here the sample spans 600,000 or so distinct CDR3 sequences, around 15% being singletons. Sequenced sample: blood. These receptors came from a woman aged 45-65 years with Graves' ophthalmopathy. Each CDR3 is given with its conserved first and last residue. D genes are given only for firm matches. Clone sizes are given selectively: once, few, many, or a class where the clone is expanded.

>TRBD1|TRBJ1-1|.|TRBV10-3
CAIRSGQGEAFF
TGTGCCATTAGAAGCGGACAGGGTGAAGCTTTCTTT
>.|TRBJ1-2|many|TRBV2
CASWGHYGYTF
TGTGCCAGCTGGGGGCATTATGGCTACACCTTC
>.|TRBJ2-1|.|TRBV20-1
CSASRYIDSGASYNEQFF
TGCAGTGCTTCCCGATATATCGATTCGGGAGCCTCCTACAATGAGCAGTTCTTC
>.|TRBJ1-4|few|TRBV7-9
CASSQTGFNEKLFF
TGTGCCAGCAGCCAGACAGGTTTTAATGAAAAACTGTTTTTT
>TRBD2|TRBJ2-1|many|TRBV11-3
CASSPRTSGRNEQFF
TGTGCCAGCAGCCCACGGACTAGCGGGAGGAATGAGCAGTTCTTC
>TRBD1|TRBJ2-4|many|TRBV6-2/TRBV6-3
CASSYSMGTVAKNIQYF
TGTGCCAGCAGTTACTCGATGGGGACAGTGGCCAAAAACATTCAGTACTTC
>.|TRBJ1-5|many|TRBV6-1
CASKLGAGNQPQHF
TGTGCCAGCAAGTTGGGGGCAGGCAATCAGCCCCAGCATTTT
>TRBD2|TRBJ2-1|.|TRBV7-9
CASLTSGRAYNEQFF
TGTGCCAGCCTGACTAGCGGGAGGGCTTACAATGAGCAGTTCTTC
>.|TRBJ1-4|few|TRBV30
CAWSPQTAATNEKLFF
TGTGCCTGGAGTCCACAGACGGCTGCAACTAATGAAAAACTGTTTTTT
>TRBD1|TRBJ1-1|many|TRBV12-3/TRBV12-4
CASSLAGTGGRTEAFF
TGTGCCAGCAGTTTGGCCGGGACAGGGGGCAGAACTGAAGCTTTCTTT
>.|TRBJ1-6|once|TRBV15
CATSRDREVNSPLHF
TGTGCCACCAGCAGAGATCGGGAGGTTAATTCACCCCTCCACTTT
>.|TRBJ2-5|.|TRBV18
CASSLASSTKETQYF
TGTGCCAGCTCCCTGGCCTCGTCTACGAAAGAGACCCAGTACTTC
>.|TRBJ1-1|many|TRBV4-3
CASSQGQPNTEAFF
TGCGCCAGCAGCCAAGGGCAGCCGAACACTGAAGCTTTCTTT
>.|TRBJ2-1|many|TRBV13
CASNPGLVNYNEQFF
TGTGCCAGCAACCCGGGACTCGTTAACTACAATGAGCAGTTCTTC
>TRBD1|TRBJ1-1|.|TRBV5-8
CASSFRDRGRDTEAFF
TGTGCCAGCAGCTTCAGGGACAGGGGTAGGGACACTGAAGCTTTCTTT
>TRBD1|TRBJ2-7|.|TRBV18
CASSPEAGGSEQYF
TGTGCCAGCTCACCAGAGGCAGGGGGCAGTGAGCAGTACTTC
>.|TRBJ1-2|.|TRBV7-9
CASSFSYYGYTF
TGTGCCAGCAGCTTCTCCTACTATGGCTACACCTTC
>.|TRBJ1-2|many|TRBV2
CASHMQGKDYGYTF
TGTGCCAGCCACATGCAGGGAAAGGACTATGGCTACACCTTC
>.|TRBJ1-5|few|TRBV19
CASSHQGVFSNQPQHF
TGTGCCAGTAGCCACCAGGGTGTTTTTAGCAATCAGCCCCAGCATTTT
>TRBD2|TRBJ2-5|.|TRBV11-3
CASSKRGEETQYF
TGTGCCAGCAGCAAGCGGGGGGAAGAGACCCAGTACTTC
>TRBD1|TRBJ2-7|few|TRBV7-3
CASSLWTGTGELYF
TGTGCCAGCAGCTTATGGACAGGGACCGGGGAGCTGTACTTC
>TRBD1|TRBJ2-2|.|TRBV10-3
CAVGTANTGELFF
TGTGCCGTCGGGACAGCGAACACCGGGGAGCTGTTTTTT
>TRBD2|TRBJ2-2|many|TRBV5-1
CASASGPSNTGELFF
TGCGCCAGTGCTAGCGGTCCTTCGAACACCGGGGAGCTGTTTTTT
>.|TRBJ2-3|many|TRBV2
CASLTDTQYF
TGTGCCAGCCTGACAGATACGCAGTATTTT
>.|TRBJ2-1|many|TRBV6-5
CASSYSSQPGEQFF
TGTGCCAGCAGTTACTCGTCACAGCCCGGTGAGCAGTTCTTC
>.|TRBJ1-1|few|TRBV7-6
CWGKFDTEAFF
TGTTGGGGGAAGTTCGACACTGAAGCTTTCTTT
>TRBD2|TRBJ2-5|many|TRBV2
CASSIGLGGETQYF
TGTGCCAGCAGCATCGGACTGGGGGGGGAGACCCAGTACTTC
>.|TRBJ2-7|many|TRBV3-1
CASSQGLAKSYEQYF
TGTGCCAGCAGCCAGGGTCTAGCGAAATCCTACGAGCAGTACTTC
>.|TRBJ1-1|few|TRBV18
CASSPSREGTEAFF
TGTGCCAGCTCACCATCCCGGGAAGGGACTGAAGCTTTCTTT
>TRBD2|TRBJ2-7|.|TRBV6-2/TRBV6-3
CASSPLTSGRRYEQYF
TGTGCCAGCAGTCCCCTGACTAGCGGGAGAAGGTACGAGCAGTACTTC
>TRBD1|TRBJ2-5|few|TRBV7-2
CASSRRQGSQETQYF
TGTGCCAGCAGCCGAAGACAGGGTAGCCAAGAGACCCAGTACTTC
>.|TRBJ1-2|many|TRBV7-3
CASSQGVGANYGYTF
TGTGCCAGCAGCCAGGGAGTGGGGGCTAACTATGGCTACACCTTC
>.|TRBJ2-3|many|TRBV12-3/TRBV12-4
CASTLGTDTQYF
TGTGCCAGCACCCTAGGCACAGATACGCAGTATTTT
>TRBD1|TRBJ2-2|few|TRBV4-1
CASSQENQGANTGELFF
TGCGCCAGCAGCCAAGAAAATCAGGGGGCGAACACCGGGGAGCTGTTTTTT
>TRBD2|TRBJ2-2|many|TRBV28
CASSPSGTSGGGELFF
TGTGCCAGCAGTCCATCCGGGACTAGCGGAGGCGGGGAGCTGTTTTTT
>TRBD1|TRBJ2-2|.|TRBV20-1
CSARVRGLYTGELFF
TGCAGTGCTAGAGTAAGGGGGCTCTACACCGGGGAGCTGTTTTTT
>TRBD2|TRBJ2-1|many|TRBV14
CASSQDRGSGRINEQFF
TGTGCCAGCAGCCAAGATAGGGGTAGCGGGAGGATCAATGAGCAGTTCTTC
>.|TRBJ1-2|many|TRBV28
CASSLLSGGAGGYTF
TGTGCCAGCAGTTTATTATCTGGCGGGGCGGGTGGCTACACCTTC
>TRBD2|TRBJ2-2|.|TRBV7-6
CASSIRALAGLNTGELFF
TGTGCCAGCAGCATTAGGGCACTAGCGGGTTTGAACACCGGGGAGCTGTTTTTT
>TRBD1|TRBJ1-2|many|TRBV28
CASTRDSWAANYGYTF
TGTGCCAGCACCCGGGACAGCTGGGCGGCTAACTATGGCTACACCTTC
>.|TRBJ2-7|.|TRBV19
CASSIVAGSSYEQYF
TGTGCCAGTAGTATAGTAGCAGGGAGCTCCTACGAGCAGTACTTC
>.|TRBJ2-3|many|TRBV2
CASSDRGSDTQYF
TGTGCCAGCAGTGACCGGGGTTCAGATACGCAGTATTTT
>.|TRBJ2-1|few|TRBV6-1
CASSRVKNEQFF
TGTGCCAGCAGCCGAGTAAAGAATGAGCAGTTCTTC
>.|TRBJ2-3|few|TRBV6-1
CASSSGSSSTDTQYF
TGTGCCAGCAGCTCAGGTAGCAGTAGCACAGATACGCAGTATTTT
>.|TRBJ2-3|many|TRBV20-1
CSARDPSGTDTQYF
TGCAGTGCTAGAGATCCTAGCGGCACAGATACGCAGTATTTT
>TRBD2|TRBJ2-7|many|TRBV27
CASSPAGAYEQYF
TGTGCCAGCAGCCCCGCGGGAGCCTACGAGCAGTACTTC
>.|TRBJ2-7|many|TRBV28
CASMNGQGSYEQYF
TGTGCCAGCATGAACGGGCAAGGCTCCTACGAGCAGTACTTC
>.|TRBJ1-2|many|TRBV28
CASSPRGGYTF
TGTGCCAGCAGTCCTCGGGGGGGCTACACCTTC
>.|TRBJ1-5|many|TRBV20-1
CSVSGRGEQPQHF
TGCAGCGTTTCGGGCAGGGGTGAACAGCCCCAGCATTTT
>.|TRBJ1-1|many|TRBV20-1
CSTVSHEAFF
TGCAGCACAGTCTCCCACGAAGCTTTCTTT
>.|TRBJ2-7|.|TRBV5-1
CASSLESVGRASSYEQYF
TGCGCCAGCAGCTTGGAGTCGGTGGGCAGGGCGAGCTCCTACGAGCAGTACTTC
>TRBD1|TRBJ1-3|many|TRBV7-9
CASRTTGVGNTIYF
TGTGCCAGCAGAACCACAGGGGTTGGAAACACCATATATTTT
>TRBD2|TRBJ2-1|.|TRBV5-1
CASSWERGSSYNEQFF
TGCGCCAGCAGCTGGGAGCGGGGAAGCTCCTACAATGAGCAGTTCTTC
>.|TRBJ2-1|.|TRBV7-3
CASSSTPSGEQFF
TGTGCCAGCAGCTCCACCCCCTCAGGTGAGCAGTTCTTC
>TRBD1|TRBJ2-3|many|TRBV9
CASSVWDRGRTDTQYF
TGTGCCAGCAGCGTTTGGGACAGGGGGCGAACAGATACGCAGTATTTT
>TRBD2|TRBJ2-7|many|TRBV7-8
CASSRGTSGNSYEQYF
TGTGCCAGCAGCCGAGGGACTAGCGGGAACTCCTACGAGCAGTACTTC
>TRBD1|TRBJ2-6|many|TRBV11-2
CASSSGQGLSGANVLTF
TGTGCCAGCAGCTCTGGACAGGGGCTCTCTGGGGCCAACGTCCTGACTTTC